What follows describes a single TCR beta chain. Its specificity is not known. Time point: peripheral blood 6 weeks after treatment start. Each patient gave between 1 and 8 samples, pretreatment and on-treatment. The sample originates from a study of PD-L1 blockade in urothelial cancer. Study-level background: About 85% of the roughly 30 patients were males with bladder-origin urothelial cancer. Regarding the study as a whole: Patients with below-median pretreatment blood clonality survived longer.

The protocol was immunoSEQ multiplex PCR, while the TCRdb copy is restricted to in-frame clones and leaves out a portion. The sample has around 53,000 clones, roughly 88% seen once. The V gene's germline CDR1 is MNHNY and CDR2 SVGAGI (reference sequence). The CDR3 is 15 residues long. After removal of 4 bases from V and 2 bases from J, the junction contained 4 bases not matched to a gene. The genes are TRBV6-6 and TRBJ2-7, with TRBD2 matching 11 bases. Material: PBMCs, obtained around atezolizumab (anti-PD-L1) treatment. This TCR was sampled from a man over 45 with urothelial cancer. CDR3: CASSLVAGGTYEQYF. The CDR3 DNA reads as TGTGCCAGCAGTTTGGTAGCGGGAGGGACCTACGAGCAGTACTTC.